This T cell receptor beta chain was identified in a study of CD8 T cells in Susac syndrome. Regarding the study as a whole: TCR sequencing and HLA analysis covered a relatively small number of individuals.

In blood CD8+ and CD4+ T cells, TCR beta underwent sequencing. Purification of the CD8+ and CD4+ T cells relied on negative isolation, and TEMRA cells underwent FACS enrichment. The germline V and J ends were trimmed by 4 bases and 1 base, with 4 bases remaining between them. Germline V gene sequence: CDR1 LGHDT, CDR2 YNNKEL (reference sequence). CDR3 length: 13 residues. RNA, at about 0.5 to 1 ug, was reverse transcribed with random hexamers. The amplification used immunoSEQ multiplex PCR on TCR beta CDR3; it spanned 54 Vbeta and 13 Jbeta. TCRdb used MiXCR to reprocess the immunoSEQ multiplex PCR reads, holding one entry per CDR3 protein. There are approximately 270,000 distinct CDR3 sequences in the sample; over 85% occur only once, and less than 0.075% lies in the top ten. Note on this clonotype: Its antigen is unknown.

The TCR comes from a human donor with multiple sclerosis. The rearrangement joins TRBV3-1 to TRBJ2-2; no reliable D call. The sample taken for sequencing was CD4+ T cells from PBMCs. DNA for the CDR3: TGTGCCAGCAGCCGGAAGAACACCGGGGAGCTGTTTTTT. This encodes CASSRKNTGELFF.